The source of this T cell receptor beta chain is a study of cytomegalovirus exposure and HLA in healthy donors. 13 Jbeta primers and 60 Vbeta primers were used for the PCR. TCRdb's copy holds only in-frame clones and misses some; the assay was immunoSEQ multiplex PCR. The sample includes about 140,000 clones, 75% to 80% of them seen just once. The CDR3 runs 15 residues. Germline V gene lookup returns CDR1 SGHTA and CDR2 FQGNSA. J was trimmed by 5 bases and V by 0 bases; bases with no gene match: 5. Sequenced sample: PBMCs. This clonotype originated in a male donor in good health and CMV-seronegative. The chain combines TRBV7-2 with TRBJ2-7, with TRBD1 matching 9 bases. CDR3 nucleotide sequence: TGTGCCAGCAGCTTAGCGGGACAGGGTAGGGACGAGCAGTACTTC. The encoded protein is CASSLAGQGRDEQYF.